One sample yielded the 16 T cell receptor beta chains listed below, sequenced in a study of control samples from healthy donors and cancer patients. Sequenced by immunoSEQ multiplex PCR; TCRdb stores in-frame clones only, minus some. Of 180,000 or so clones listed, 91% were seen once; the top ten hold approximately 1.6%. The source material was blood. These receptors all come from a woman in her twenties or thirties in good health.

This chain links TRBV7-3 with TRBJ2-3, with TRBD2 matching 7 bases. In germline, CDR1 is SGHTA, CDR2 FQGTGA. V was pared by 1 base and J by 1 base, with 2 bases of the junction left unmatched. CDR3 length: 15 residues. The CDR3 region is CASSLMSGGTDTQYF. The CDR3 DNA is TGTGCCAGCAGCTTAATGAGCGGGGGCACAGATACGCAGTATTTT.

The CDR3 region has the DNA TGCAGTGCTTCGGGGTACACTGAAGCTTTCTTT. This gives the protein CSASGYTEAFF. The genes are TRBV20-1 and TRBJ1-1; D is unclear. Per the germline V gene, CDR1 is DFQATT and CDR2 is SNEGSKA (reference sequence). The CDR3 runs 11 residues. Trimming cost V 5 bases and J 3 bases, with 7 bases left between them.

This chain links TRBV7-8 with TRBJ2-3; 9 bases agree with TRBD2. The CDR3 extends over 16 amino acids. Germline V gene data show CDR1 as SGHVS and CDR2 as FQNEAQ. V lost 2 bases to trimming and J lost 1 base; unmatched junction nucleotides: 4. CDR3 in DNA: TGTGCCAGCAGCTTATCCCCTAGCGGGGGCACAGATACGCAGTATTTT. Amino acids: CASSLSPSGGTDTQYF.

The chain employs TRBV6-1 and TRBJ2-6, with TRBD1 matching over 9 bases. The CDR3 extends over 16 amino acids. After removal of 4 bases from V and 2 bases from J, the junction contained 3 bases not matched to a gene. CDR1 is MNHNS and CDR2 is SASEGT in the germline V gene. In DNA form, the CDR3 reads TGTGCCAGCAGTGGGGACAGGGAACCTGGGGCCAACGTCCTGACTTTC. This encodes CASSGDREPGANVLTF.

V usage is TRBV3-1 (or the pseudogene TRBV3-2) and J usage is TRBJ2-1; D is uncertain. The CDR3 has 14 amino acids. Germline CDR1 LGHDT, CDR2 YNNKEL (reference sequence). Trimming took 0 bases from V and 3 from J, leaving 6 bases between them. The CDR3 DNA is TGTGCCAGCAGCCAAGATTGGGACTACAATGAGCAGTTCTTC. It is translated as CASSQDWDYNEQFF.

This chain uses TRBV4-3 with TRBJ2-3, with 10 bases fitting TRBD2. The J segment lost 3 bases and the V segment lost 1 base, leaving 4 bases of the junction unmatched. The germline V gene has CDR1 LGHNA and CDR2 YSLEER. This CDR3 is built from 16 residues. In nucleotides, the CDR3 is TGCGCCAGCAGCCAAGTATTTAGCGGGAGGACAGATACGCAGTATTTT. This encodes CASSQVFSGRTDTQYF.

This sequence joins TRBV5-1 and TRBJ2-2, with no clear D. V was clipped by 1 base and J by 4 bases, with 11 bases between them. CDR1 and CDR2 (germline): SGHRS, YFSETQ. The CDR3 covers 15 residues. The CDR3, as DNA: TGCGCCAGCAGCTTGACTGCGCTGGGCACCGGGGAGCTGTTTTTT. This encodes CASSLTALGTGELFF.

The chain joins TRBV3-1 (or the pseudogene TRBV3-2) to TRBJ2-1; D call uncertain. Between the trimmed V and J ends, which lost 0 bases and 6 bases, there was a span of 9 bases. The CDR3 has 14 amino acids. CDR1 is LGHDT, CDR2 YNNKEL, per germline (reference sequence). The CDR3 loop reads CASSQDRRRNEQFF. The CDR3 bases are TGTGCCAGCAGCCAAGATCGGCGGCGCAATGAGCAGTTCTTC.

The genes are TRBV5-6 and TRBJ1-4; D not resolved. V lost 0 bases, J lost 0 bases, and 3 bases lay in between. Germline V lookup: CDR1 SGHDT, CDR2 YYEEEE. This CDR3 spans 14 amino acids. Written as DNA, the CDR3 is TGTGCCAGCAGCTTGGGGACAACTAATGAAAAACTGTTTTTT. This translates into CASSLGTTNEKLFF.

The CDR3 loop is CASSESVKGLAFF. CDR3 in DNA: TGCGCCAGCAGTGAGTCGGTAAAGGGTTTGGCTTTCTTT. V usage is TRBV10-1 and J usage is TRBJ1-1; no clear D. This CDR3 is built from 13 residues. V shed 0 bases and J shed 11 bases, with 13 bases lying between them. Germline CDR1 WNHNN, CDR2 SYGVQD (reference sequence).

This chain connects TRBV5-4 to TRBJ2-7, with D tentatively TRBD2 (6 bases). The germline V gene encodes CDR1 SGHNT and CDR2 YYREEE (reference sequence). This CDR3 comprises 14 residues. Trimming removed 4 bases from V and 0 bases from J, with 11 bases in between. The CDR3 sequence: CASSGTPSSYEQYF. The CDR3 DNA reads as TGTGCCAGCAGCGGGACTCCAAGCTCCTACGAGCAGTACTTC.

In its sample, this clone was seen a few times. This chain links TRBV18 with TRBJ2-2; D is unclear. Trimming took off 2 bases at V and 5 bases at J, with 3 bases between the two ends. Germline V lookup: CDR1 KGHSH, CDR2 LQKENI. This CDR3 region has 12 residues. The CDR3 sequence is CASSPRTGELFF. The CDR3 coding sequence is TGTGCCAGCTCACCAAGGACCGGGGAGCTGTTTTTT.

The rearrangement links TRBV30 to TRBJ1-1, with 7 bases aligning to TRBD1. The CDR3 is made up of 13 amino acids. Germline lookup yields CDR1 GTSNPN and CDR2 SVGIG (reference sequence). Trimming at V came to 1 base and at J to 3 bases, leaving 2 bases not matched to a gene. The CDR3 DNA is TGTGCCTGGAGTGGGACAGGCTACACTGAAGCTTTCTTT. Protein: CAWSGTGYTEAFF. Filled out from reference TRBV30 and TRBJ1-1, the complete variable domain reads SQTIHQWPATLVQPVGSPLSLECTVEGTSNPNLYWYRQAAGRGLQLLFYSVGIGQISSEVPQNLSASRPQDRQFILSSKKLLLSDSGFYLCAWSGTGYTEAFFGQGTRLTVV.

This chain links TRBV6-5 with TRBJ1-1; D perhaps matches TRBD1 (6 bases). Deletions cut 7 bases from V and 1 base from J, with 10 bases between. The CDR3 consists of 13 residues. Germline V lookup: CDR1 MNHEY, CDR2 SVGAGI. The CDR3: CASTRQANTEAFF. The CDR3 DNA reads as TGTGCCAGCACCAGACAGGCGAACACTGAAGCTTTCTTT.

This clone was counted between two and nine times. The V gene is TRBV6-6, the J gene TRBJ1-2; 11 bases line up with TRBD1. Looked up from germline, CDR1 is MNHNY and CDR2 is SVGAGI (reference sequence). Trimming took 6 bases from V and 3 from J; bases not matched to a gene: 6. The CDR3 is 15 residues long. CDR3 bases: TGTGCCAGCAGACCCGGACAGGGGGCGGACTATGGCTACACCTTC. Protein: CASRPGQGADYGYTF.

V gene TRBV6-5 combines with J gene TRBJ2-3; 7 nucleotides align to TRBD2. CDR3 size: 14 residues. CDR1 MNHEY and CDR2 SVGAGI come from the germline V gene. The ends lost 2 bases at V and 1 base at J; junction bases unmatched: 0. As DNA, the CDR3 is TGTGCCAGCAGTTACCGGGGGGGCACAGATACGCAGTATTTT. The encoded protein is CASSYRGGTDTQYF.